Described below is a single T cell receptor (beta chain) sequence and its context. Its antigen is not known. Individual cDNA molecules carried attached unique molecular identifiers. TCRdb re-analysed the 5' RACE reads in MiXCR, keeping a single row per CDR3 protein. The top ten hold about 4.7% of the sample, which has approximately 90,000 distinct CDR3 sequences, approximately 15% seen once. These data originate in a study of early T cells in non-severe SARS-CoV-2 infection. Study results and caveats: VDJdb matching favored anti-spike CD8 responses, missing private and CD4 specificities.

V was clipped by 4 bases and J by 9 bases, with 14 bases between them. Per the germline V gene, CDR1 is SGHTA and CDR2 is FQGNSA. The CDR3 consists of 13 residues. This TCR was sampled from an adult who was a healthcare worker with PCR-confirmed SARS-CoV-2 infection or an uninfected control (not recorded which). V usage is TRBV7-2 and J usage is TRBJ2-3; D not certain. The sequences come from whole blood, collected at baseline. CDR3: CASSSPTAPTQYF. DNA of the CDR3: TGTGCCAGCAGCTCACCGACGGCCCCCACGCAGTATTTT.